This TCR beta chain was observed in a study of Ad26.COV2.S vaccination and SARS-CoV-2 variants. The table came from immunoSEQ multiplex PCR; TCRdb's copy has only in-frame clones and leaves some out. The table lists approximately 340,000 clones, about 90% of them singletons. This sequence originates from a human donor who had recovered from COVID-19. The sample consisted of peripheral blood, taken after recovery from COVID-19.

CDR3 region: CASSEYLRTEAFF. Here the CDR3 DNA reads TGTGCCAGCAGTGAATATTTGAGGACTGAAGCTTTCTTT. The chain uses TRBV25-1 and TRBJ1-1; D uncertain. The germline V and J ends were trimmed by 0 bases and 5 bases, with 7 bases remaining between them. Germline V gives CDR1 MGHDK, CDR2 SYGVNS. The CDR3 spans 13 residues.